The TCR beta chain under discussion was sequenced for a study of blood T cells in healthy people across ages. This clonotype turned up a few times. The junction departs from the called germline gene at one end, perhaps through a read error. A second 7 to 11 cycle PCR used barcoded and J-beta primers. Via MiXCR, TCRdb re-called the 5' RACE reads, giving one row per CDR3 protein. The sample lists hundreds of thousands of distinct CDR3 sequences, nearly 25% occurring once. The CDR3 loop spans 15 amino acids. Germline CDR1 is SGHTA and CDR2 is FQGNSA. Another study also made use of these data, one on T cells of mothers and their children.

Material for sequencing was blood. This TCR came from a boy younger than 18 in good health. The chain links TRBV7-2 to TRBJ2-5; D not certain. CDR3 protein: CASRLGRPSQETQYF. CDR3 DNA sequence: TGTGCCAGCAGATTAGGGCGACCTTCCCAAGAGACCCAGTACTTC.